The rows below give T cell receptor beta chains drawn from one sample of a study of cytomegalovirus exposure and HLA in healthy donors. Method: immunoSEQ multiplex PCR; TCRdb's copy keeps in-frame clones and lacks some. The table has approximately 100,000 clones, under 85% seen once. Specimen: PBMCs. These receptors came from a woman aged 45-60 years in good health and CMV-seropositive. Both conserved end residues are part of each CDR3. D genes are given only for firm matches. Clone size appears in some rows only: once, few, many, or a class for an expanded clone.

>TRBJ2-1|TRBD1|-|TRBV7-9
CSSRPGQGYNEQFF
TGTTCCAGCAGGCCGGGACAGGGCTACAATGAGCAGTTCTTC
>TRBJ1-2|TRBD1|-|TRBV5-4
CASSDIKQGAGGYTF
TGTGCCAGCAGCGATATAAAACAGGGGGCAGGTGGCTACACCTTC
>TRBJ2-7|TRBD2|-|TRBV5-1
CASSVTSGRINEQYF
TGCGCCAGTAGTGTCACTAGCGGGAGAATCAACGAGCAGTACTTC
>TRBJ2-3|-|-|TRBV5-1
CASSLGLADTQYF
TGCGCCAGCAGCTTGGGACTAGCAGATACGCAGTATTTT
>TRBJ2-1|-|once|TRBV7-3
CASSPTRNNEQFF
TGTGCCAGCAGCCCGACTAGAAACAATGAGCAGTTCTTC
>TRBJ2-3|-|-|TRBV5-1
CASSSGTDTQYF
TGCGCCAGCAGCTCCGGCACAGATACGCAGTATTTT
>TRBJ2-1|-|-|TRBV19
CATTRDSTYNEQFF
TGTGCCACAACCCGGGACTCGACGTACAATGAGCAGTTCTTC
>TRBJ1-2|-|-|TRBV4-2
CASSQVRVTGTNYGYTF
TGTGCCAGCAGCCAAGTTAGGGTGACAGGAACTAACTATGGCTACACCTTC
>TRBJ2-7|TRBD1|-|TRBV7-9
CASSSRTGDEQYF
TGTGCCAGCAGCTCCCGGACAGGGGACGAGCAGTACTTC
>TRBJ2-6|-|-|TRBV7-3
CASSLANVLTF
TGTGCCAGCAGCCTGGCCAACGTCCTGACTTTC
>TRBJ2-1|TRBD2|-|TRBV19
CASSIGAGAYNEQFF
TGTGCCAGTAGTATAGGAGCGGGGGCCTACAATGAGCAGTTCTTC
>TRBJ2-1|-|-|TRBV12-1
CASSFVGLAGVEEQFF
TGTGCCAGCAGCTTTGTAGGGCTAGCGGGAGTCGAGGAGCAGTTCTTC
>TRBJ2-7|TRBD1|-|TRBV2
CASSVPGQGYEQYF
TGTGCCAGCAGTGTTCCGGGACAGGGGTACGAGCAGTACTTC
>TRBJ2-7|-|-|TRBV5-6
CASSLGIGSYEQYF
TGTGCCAGCAGCTTGGGCATCGGCTCCTACGAGCAGTACTTC
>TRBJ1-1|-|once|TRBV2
CASRRGSTPYTEAFF
TGTGCCAGCAGAAGGGGCTCGACACCTTACACTGAAGCTTTCTTT
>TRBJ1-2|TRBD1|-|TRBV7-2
CASSLGPDRVDTF
TGTGCCAGCAGCTTAGGCCCGGACAGGGTTGACACCTTC
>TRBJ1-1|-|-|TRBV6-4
CASSERAQGGNTEAFF
TGTGCCAGCAGTGAACGAGCTCAAGGGGGGAACACTGAAGCTTTCTTT
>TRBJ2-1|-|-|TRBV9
CASSVATSNEQFF
TGTGCCAGCAGCGTAGCAACTAGTAATGAGCAGTTCTTC
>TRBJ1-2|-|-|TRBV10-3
CAISEAPTGYGYTF
TGTGCCATCAGTGAGGCCCCCACTGGCTATGGCTACACCTTC
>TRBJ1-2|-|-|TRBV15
CATSRDPGSRGYTF
TGTGCCACCAGCAGAGATCCGGGGTCGCGTGGCTACACCTTC
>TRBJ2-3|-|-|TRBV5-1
CASSLAVGIPDTQYF
TGCGCCAGCAGCTTGGCAGTGGGCATCCCGGATACGCAGTATTTT
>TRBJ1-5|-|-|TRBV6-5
CASSPPNQPQHF
TGTGCCAGCAGCCCTCCCAATCAGCCCCAGCATTTT
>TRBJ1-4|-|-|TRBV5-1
CASSFTGLNEKLFF
TGCGCCAGCAGCTTCACAGGGCTCAATGAAAAACTGTTTTTT
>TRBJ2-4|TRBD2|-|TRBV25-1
CASSELAGGPTKNSQYF
TGTGCCAGCAGTGAATTAGCGGGAGGGCCAACCAAAAACAGTCAGTACTTC
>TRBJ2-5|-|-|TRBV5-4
CASSLQAFQETQYF
TGTGCCAGCAGCTTGCAAGCTTTCCAAGAGACCCAGTACTTC
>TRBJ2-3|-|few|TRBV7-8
CASSLARGGTQYF
TGTGCCAGCAGCTTAGCGCGGGGTGGTACGCAGTATTTT
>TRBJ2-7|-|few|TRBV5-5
CASSWGHYEQYF
TGTGCCAGCAGCTGGGGACACTACGAGCAGTACTTC
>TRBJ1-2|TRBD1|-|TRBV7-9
CASSLRDRGPPNYGYTF
TGTGCCAGCAGCTTAAGGGACAGGGGGCCGCCTAACTATGGCTACACCTTC
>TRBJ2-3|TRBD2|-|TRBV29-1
CSVDGTRVTDTQYF
TGCAGCGTTGATGGGACTAGGGTCACAGATACGCAGTATTTT
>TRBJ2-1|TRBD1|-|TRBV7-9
CASSFSRGISYNEQFF
TGTGCCAGCAGCTTTAGCAGGGGGATCTCCTACAATGAGCAGTTCTTC
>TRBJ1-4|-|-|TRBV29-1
CSVERDIGEKLFF
TGCAGCGTTGAAAGGGACATCGGGGAAAAACTGTTTTTT
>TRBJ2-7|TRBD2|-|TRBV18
CASSPGTRNYEQYF
TGTGCCAGCTCACCCGGGACTAGAAACTACGAGCAGTACTTC
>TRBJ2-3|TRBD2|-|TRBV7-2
CASSLVAGGTDTQYF
TGTGCCAGCAGCTTAGTAGCGGGAGGCACAGATACGCAGTATTTT
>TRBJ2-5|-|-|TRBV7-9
CASSLEGSGKETQYF
TGTGCCAGCAGCTTAGAAGGGTCGGGGAAAGAGACCCAGTACTTC
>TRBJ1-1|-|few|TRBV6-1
CASRGWNTEAFF
TGTGCCAGCAGGGGCTGGAACACTGAAGCTTTCTTT
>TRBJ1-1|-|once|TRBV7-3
CASSLTGHMNTEAFF
TGTGCCAGCAGCCTGACGGGACATATGAACACTGAAGCTTTCTTT
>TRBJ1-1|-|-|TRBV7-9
CASSPGGSSTEAFF
TGTGCCAGCAGCCCCGGGGGGTCCTCCACTGAAGCTTTCTTT
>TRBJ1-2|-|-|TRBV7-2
CASSLLSGDNGYTF
TGTGCCAGCAGCTTATTGTCAGGGGACAATGGCTACACCTTC
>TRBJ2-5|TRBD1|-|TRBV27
CASSSHGRGQETQYF
TGTGCCAGCAGCTCCCATGGAAGGGGACAGGAGACCCAGTACTTC
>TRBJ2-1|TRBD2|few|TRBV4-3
CASSRGLAGYNEQFF
TGCGCCAGCAGCCGGGGACTAGCGGGGTACAATGAGCAGTTCTTC
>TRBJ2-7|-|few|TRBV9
CASSVLDDSYEQYF
TGTGCCAGCAGCGTACTAGACGACAGCTACGAGCAGTACTTC
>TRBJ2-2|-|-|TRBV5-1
CASSLATQATGELFF
TGCGCCAGCAGCTTGGCCACGCAGGCCACCGGGGAGCTGTTTTTT
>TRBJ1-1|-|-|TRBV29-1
CSVEGGDRVFF
TGCAGCGTTGAGGGCGGGGATCGAGTTTTCTTT
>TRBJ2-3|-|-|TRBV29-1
CGAFTDTQYF
TGCGGAGCCTTCACAGATACGCAGTATTTT
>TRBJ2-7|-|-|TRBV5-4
CASSLGIRGRYEQYF
TGTGCCAGCAGCTTGGGGATTCGCGGGCGGTACGAGCAGTACTTC
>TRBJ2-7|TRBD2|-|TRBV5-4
CASSSSGYEQYF
TGTGCCAGCAGCTCTAGCGGGTACGAGCAGTACTTC
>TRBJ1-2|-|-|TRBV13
CASSSRTYANYGYTF
TGTGCCAGCAGCTCCCGGACATACGCTAACTATGGCTACACCTTC
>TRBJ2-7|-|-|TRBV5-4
CASRGAVSHEQYF
TGTGCCAGCAGAGGAGCTGTTAGCCACGAGCAGTACTTC
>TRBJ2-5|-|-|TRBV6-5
CASSYRGWETQYF
TGTGCCAGCAGTTACAGAGGGTGGGAGACCCAGTACTTC
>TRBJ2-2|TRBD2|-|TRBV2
CASSPAGGNTGELFF
TGTGCCAGCAGTCCAGCGGGGGGAAACACCGGGGAGCTGTTTTTT
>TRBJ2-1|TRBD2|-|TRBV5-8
CASSSRTSGGYNEQFF
TGTGCCAGCAGCTCGCGAACTAGCGGGGGCTACAATGAGCAGTTCTTC
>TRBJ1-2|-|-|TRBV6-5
CASSSPTGNYGYTF
TGTGCCAGCAGTTCCCCCACAGGAAACTATGGCTACACCTTC
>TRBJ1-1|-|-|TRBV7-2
CASSLAMRSTEAFF
TGTGCCAGCAGCTTAGCGATGAGGAGCACTGAAGCTTTCTTT
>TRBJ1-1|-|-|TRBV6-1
CASSEIEVDTEAFF
TGTGCCAGCAGTGAAATCGAGGTGGACACTGAAGCTTTCTTT